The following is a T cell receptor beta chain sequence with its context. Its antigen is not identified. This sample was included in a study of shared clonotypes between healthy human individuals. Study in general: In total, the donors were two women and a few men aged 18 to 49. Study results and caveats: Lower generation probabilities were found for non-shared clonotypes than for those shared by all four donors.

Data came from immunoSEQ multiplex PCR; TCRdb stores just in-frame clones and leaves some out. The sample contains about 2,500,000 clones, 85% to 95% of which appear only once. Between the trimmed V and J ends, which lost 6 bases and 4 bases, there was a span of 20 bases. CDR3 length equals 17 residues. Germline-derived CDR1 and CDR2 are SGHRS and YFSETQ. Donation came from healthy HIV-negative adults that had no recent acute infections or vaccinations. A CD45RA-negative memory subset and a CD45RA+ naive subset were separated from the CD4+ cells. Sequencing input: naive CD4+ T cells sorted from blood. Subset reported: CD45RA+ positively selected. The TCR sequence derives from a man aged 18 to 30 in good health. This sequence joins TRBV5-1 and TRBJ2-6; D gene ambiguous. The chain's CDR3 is CASITGPPARGANVLTF. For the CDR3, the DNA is TGCGCCAGCATAACCGGGCCCCCGGCGAGGGGGGCCAACGTCCTGACTTTC.